This TCR beta chain was obtained from a study of OX40 agonist ivuxolimab in advanced cancers. This clone was seen a single time. Repertoires were generated with immunoSEQ multiplex PCR, while TCRdb's copy carries only in-frame clones and drops some. Of roughly 48,000 clones detected, 79% appear once; the ten largest clones hold about 2.1%. Germline CDR1 is SEHNR and CDR2 is FQNEAQ (reference sequence). The V end lost 5 bases, the J end lost 7 bases, and 9 bases lay between the germline ends. CDR3 size: 12 residues. The material was CD4+ or CD8+ T cells sorted from blood, obtained in a trial of the OX40 agonist ivuxolimab. This TCR derives from an adult with an advanced solid tumor such as melanoma, head and neck, liver or kidney cancer. The J gene is TRBJ1-5, the V gene TRBV7-9; tentatively, D is TRBD1 (6 bases). The CDR3 region has the DNA TGTGCCAGCAGCCAAGGGGGACAGCCCCAGCATTTT. It encodes CASSQGGQPQHF.